This TCR beta chain was captured in a study of cytotoxic CD8 clonotypes in ibrutinib-treated CLL. The repertoire was sequenced with immunoSEQ multiplex PCR; TCRdb's copy has only in-frame clones and lacks some. The table shows about 160,000 clones, with roughly 86% occurring only once. Germline V gene data show CDR1 as WNHNN and CDR2 as SYGVQD (reference sequence). The CDR3 contains 16 residues. Trimming shortened V by 7 bases and J by 2 bases, and 20 bases separated the two germline ends. The sample in question was PBMCs, obtained after 12 months of ibrutinib treatment. The sequence derives from a human donor with chronic lymphocytic leukemia. This chain joins TRBV10-1 and TRBJ2-5, with no clear D. CDR3 nucleotide sequence: TGCGCCAGCATCCTAGGAGCCCAAGAAGGGCAAGAGACCCAGTACTTC. Translated, it gives CASILGAQEGQETQYF.